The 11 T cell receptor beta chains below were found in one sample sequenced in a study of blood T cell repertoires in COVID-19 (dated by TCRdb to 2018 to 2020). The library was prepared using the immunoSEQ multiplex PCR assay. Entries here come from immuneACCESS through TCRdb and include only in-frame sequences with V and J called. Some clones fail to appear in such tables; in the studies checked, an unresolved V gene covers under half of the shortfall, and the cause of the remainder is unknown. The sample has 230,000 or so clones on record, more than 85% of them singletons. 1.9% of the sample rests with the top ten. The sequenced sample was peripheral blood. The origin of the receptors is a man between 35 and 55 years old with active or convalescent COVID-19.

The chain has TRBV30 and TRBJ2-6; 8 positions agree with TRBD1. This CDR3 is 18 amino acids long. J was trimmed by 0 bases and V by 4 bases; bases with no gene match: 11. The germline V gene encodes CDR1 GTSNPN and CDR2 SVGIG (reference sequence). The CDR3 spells CAWIPDRAAPSGANVLTF. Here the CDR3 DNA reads TGTGCCTGGATCCCGGACAGGGCGGCCCCCTCTGGGGCCAACGTCCTGACTTTC.

CDR3 region: CASSEARGNTIYF. The CDR3 DNA follows: TGTGCCAGCAGTGAGGCACGTGGAAACACCATATATTTT. The chain links TRBV2 to TRBJ1-3; D remains ambiguous. Germline V gene data show CDR1 as SNHLY and CDR2 as FYNNEI. CDR3 length: 13 amino acids. Deletions cut 3 bases from V and 3 bases from J, with 6 bases between.

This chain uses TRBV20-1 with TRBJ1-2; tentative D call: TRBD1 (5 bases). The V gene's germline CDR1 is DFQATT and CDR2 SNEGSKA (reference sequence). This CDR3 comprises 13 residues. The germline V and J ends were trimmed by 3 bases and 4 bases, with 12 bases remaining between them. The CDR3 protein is CSASEGEGYGYTF. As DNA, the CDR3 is TGCAGTGCTAGTGAAGGGGAGGGCTATGGCTACACCTTC.

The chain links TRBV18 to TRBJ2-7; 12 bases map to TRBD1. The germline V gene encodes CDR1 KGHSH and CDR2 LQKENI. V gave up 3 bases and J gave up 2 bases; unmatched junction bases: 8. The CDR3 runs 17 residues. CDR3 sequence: CASSPTPGQGAPYEQYF. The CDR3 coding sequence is TGTGCCAGCTCACCTACTCCGGGACAGGGGGCACCCTACGAGCAGTACTTC.

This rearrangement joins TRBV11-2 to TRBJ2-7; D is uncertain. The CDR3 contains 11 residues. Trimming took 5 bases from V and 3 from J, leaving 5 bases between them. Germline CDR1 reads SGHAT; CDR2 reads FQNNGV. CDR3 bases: TGTGCCAGCAGCCTAAACTACGAGCAGTACTTC. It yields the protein CASSLNYEQYF. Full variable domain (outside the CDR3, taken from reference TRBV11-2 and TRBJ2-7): EAGVAQSPRYKIIEKRQSVAFWCNPISGHATLYWYQQILGQGPKLLIQFQNNGVVDDSQLPKDRFSAERLKGVDSTLKIQPAKLEDSAVYLCASSLNYEQYFGPGTRLTVT.

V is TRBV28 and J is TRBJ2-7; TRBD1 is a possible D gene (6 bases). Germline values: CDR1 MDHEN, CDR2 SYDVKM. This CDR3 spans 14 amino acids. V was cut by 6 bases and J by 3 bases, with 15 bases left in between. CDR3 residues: CASSLLGGGYEQYF. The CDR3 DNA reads TGTGCCAGCAGCTTACTAGGGGGTGGCTACGAGCAGTACTTC.

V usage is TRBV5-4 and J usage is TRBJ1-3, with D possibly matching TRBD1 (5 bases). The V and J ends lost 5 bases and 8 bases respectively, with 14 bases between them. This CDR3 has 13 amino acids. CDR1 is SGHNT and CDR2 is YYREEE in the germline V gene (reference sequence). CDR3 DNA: TGTGCCAGCAGTAACGACCAGGGTTACACCATATATTTT. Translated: CASSNDQGYTIYF.

The CDR3 coding sequence is TGTGCCATCAGTGCAATCAGGGGGGACTCCTACGAGCAGTACTTC. Residues: CAISAIRGDSYEQYF. The genes are TRBV10-3 and TRBJ2-7; TRBD1 is a possible D gene (7 bases). This CDR3 has 15 residues. Trimming took 4 bases from V and 0 from J, leaving 13 bases between them. CDR1 is ENHRY and CDR2 is SYGVKD in the germline V gene.

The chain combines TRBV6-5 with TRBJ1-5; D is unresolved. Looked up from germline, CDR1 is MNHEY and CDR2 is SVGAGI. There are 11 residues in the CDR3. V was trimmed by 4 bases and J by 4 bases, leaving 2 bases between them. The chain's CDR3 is CASSLNQPQHF. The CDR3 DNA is TGTGCCAGCAGTTTAAATCAGCCCCAGCATTTT.

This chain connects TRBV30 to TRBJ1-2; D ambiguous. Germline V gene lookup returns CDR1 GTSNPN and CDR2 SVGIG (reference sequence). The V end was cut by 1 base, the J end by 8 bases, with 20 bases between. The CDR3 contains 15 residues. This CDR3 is CAWSAWTFQVEGYTF. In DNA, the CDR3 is TGTGCCTGGAGTGCTTGGACTTTCCAGGTCGAGGGCTACACCTTC.

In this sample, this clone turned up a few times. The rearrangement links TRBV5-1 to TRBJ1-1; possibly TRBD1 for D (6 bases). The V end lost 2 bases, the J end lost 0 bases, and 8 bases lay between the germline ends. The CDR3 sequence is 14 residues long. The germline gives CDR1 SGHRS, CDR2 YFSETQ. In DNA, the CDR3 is TGCGCCAGCAGCTTTGCAGGGGTGAACACTGAAGCTTTCTTT. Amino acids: CASSFAGVNTEAFF.